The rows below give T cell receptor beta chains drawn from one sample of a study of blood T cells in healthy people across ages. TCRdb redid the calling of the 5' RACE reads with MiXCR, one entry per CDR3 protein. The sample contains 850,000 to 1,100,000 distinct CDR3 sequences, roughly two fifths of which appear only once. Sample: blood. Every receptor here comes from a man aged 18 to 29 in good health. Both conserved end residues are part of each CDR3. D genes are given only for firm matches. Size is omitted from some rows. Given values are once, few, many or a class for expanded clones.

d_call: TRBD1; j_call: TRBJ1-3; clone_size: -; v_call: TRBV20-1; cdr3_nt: TGCAGTGCTAGCCCCGGGACAGGGACTGGAGACACCATATATTTT; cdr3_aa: CSASPGTGTGDTIYF
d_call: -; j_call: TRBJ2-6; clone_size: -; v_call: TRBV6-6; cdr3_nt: TGTGCCAGCAGTTTCATTTGGGACGCTGGGGCCAACGTCCTGACTTTC; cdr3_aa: CASSFIWDAGANVLTF
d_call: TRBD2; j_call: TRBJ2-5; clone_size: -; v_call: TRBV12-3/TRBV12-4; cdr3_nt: TGTGCCAGCGGAGCGGGGGAAGAGACCCAGTACTTC; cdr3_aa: CASGAGEETQYF
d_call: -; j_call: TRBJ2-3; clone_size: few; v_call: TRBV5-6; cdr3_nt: TGTGCCAGCAGCTTGGGTTCAGATGCAGATACGCAGTATTTT; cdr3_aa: CASSLGSDADTQYF
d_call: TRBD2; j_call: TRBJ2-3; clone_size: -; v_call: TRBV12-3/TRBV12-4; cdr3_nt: TGTGCCAGCTTTAGCGGGGGAAGATGGGGGCAGTATTTT; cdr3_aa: CASFSGGRWGQYF
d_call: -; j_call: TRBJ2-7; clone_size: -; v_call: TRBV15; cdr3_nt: TGTGCCACCAGCAGAATAAACCTCCGGGGTCCCCGGGGATCAACCTACGAGCAGTACTTC; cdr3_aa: CATSRINLRGPRGSTYEQYF
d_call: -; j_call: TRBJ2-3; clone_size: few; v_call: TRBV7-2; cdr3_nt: TGTGCCAGCAGCTTAGCATACAGCGCAGATACGCAGTATTTT; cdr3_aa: CASSLAYSADTQYF
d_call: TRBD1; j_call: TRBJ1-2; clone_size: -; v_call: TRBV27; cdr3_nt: TGTGCCAGCGAGCCGGACAGGGGCCATGGCTACACCTTC; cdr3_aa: CASEPDRGHGYTF
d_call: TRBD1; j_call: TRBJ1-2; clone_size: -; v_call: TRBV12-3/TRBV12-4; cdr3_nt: TGTGCCAGCAGTGGGGACAGGCCGTTCTCCACCTTC; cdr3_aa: CASSGDRPFSTF
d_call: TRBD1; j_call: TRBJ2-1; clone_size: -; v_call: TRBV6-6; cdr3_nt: TGTGCCAGCAGGTACTTTGGACAGGGGACCTACAATGAGCAGTTCTTC; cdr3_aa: CASRYFGQGTYNEQFF
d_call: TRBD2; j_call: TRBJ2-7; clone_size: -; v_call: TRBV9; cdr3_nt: TGTGCCAGCAGCGCTCCTCCTAGCGGATCCTCCTACAATGAGCAGTACTTC; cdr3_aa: CASSAPPSGSSYNEQYF
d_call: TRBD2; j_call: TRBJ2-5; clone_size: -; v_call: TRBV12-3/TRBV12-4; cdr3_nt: TGTGCCAGCAGTTGGGCTAGCGGGGGCCAGGAGACCCAGTACTTC; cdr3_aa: CASSWASGGQETQYF
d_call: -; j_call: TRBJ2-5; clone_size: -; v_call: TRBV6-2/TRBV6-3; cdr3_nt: TGTGCCAGCAGTACGGGACGTTTGCAAGAGACCCAGTACTTC; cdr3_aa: CASSTGRLQETQYF
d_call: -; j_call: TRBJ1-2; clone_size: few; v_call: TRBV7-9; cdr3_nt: TGTGCCAGCACCGATGAAGGGATATGGTATGGCTACACCTTC; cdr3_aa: CASTDEGIWYGYTF
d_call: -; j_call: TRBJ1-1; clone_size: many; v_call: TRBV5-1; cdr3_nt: TGTGCCAGCAGTTTAGTGGTGAACACTGAAGCTTTCTTT; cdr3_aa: CASSLVVNTEAFF
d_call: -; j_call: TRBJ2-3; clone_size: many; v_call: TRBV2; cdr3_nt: TGTGCCAGCCTGCGGGATACGCAGTATTTT; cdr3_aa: CASLRDTQYF
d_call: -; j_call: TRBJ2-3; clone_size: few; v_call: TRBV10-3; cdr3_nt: TGTGCCATCAGTGAGTTAGAGGGGGGACCAGAGACAGATACGCAGTATTTT; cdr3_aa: CAISELEGGPETDTQYF
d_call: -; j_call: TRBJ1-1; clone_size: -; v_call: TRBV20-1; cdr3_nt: TGCAGTGCTAGAAGGACGCTTATACGTATGAACACTGAAGCTTTCTTT; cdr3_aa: CSARRTLIRMNTEAFF
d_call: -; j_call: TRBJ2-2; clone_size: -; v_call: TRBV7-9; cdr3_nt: TGTGCCAGCAGCCCAGCTACCAGCACCGGGGAGCTGTTTTTT; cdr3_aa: CASSPATSTGELFF
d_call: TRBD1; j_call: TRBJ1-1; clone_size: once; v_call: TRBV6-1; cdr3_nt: TGTGCCAGCGCTTGGCGTTCAGGGGGCCCGAACACTGAAGCTTTCTTT; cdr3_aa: CASAWRSGGPNTEAFF
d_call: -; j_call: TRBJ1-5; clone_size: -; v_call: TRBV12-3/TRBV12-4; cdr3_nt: TGTGCCAGCAGGGGCCCGTATCAGCCCCAGCATTTT; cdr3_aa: CASRGPYQPQHF
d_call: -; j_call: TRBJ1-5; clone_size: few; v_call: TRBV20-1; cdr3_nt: TGCAGTGCTAGTTTTGTTCCTAGCAATCAGCCCCAGCATTTT; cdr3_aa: CSASFVPSNQPQHF
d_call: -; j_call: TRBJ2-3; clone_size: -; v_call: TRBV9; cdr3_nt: TGTGCCAGCAGCGTAGCTCCGTCAGGAAGCACAGATACGCAGTATTTT; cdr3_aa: CASSVAPSGSTDTQYF
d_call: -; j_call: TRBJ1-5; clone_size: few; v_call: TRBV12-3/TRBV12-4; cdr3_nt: TGTGCCAGCAGACCAACTACTTATGGGACGGATATTGATCAGCCCCAGCATTTT; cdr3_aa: CASRPTTYGTDIDQPQHF
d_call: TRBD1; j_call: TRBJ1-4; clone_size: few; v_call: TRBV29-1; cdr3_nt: TGCAGCGTTGGGACCGGGACAGTCCCTGAAAAACTGTTTTTT; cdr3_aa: CSVGTGTVPEKLFF
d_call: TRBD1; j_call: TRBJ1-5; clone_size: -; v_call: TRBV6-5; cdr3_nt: TGTGCCAGCAGTTCTCGCAACAGGGGGCAGCCCCAGCATTTT; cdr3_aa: CASSSRNRGQPQHF
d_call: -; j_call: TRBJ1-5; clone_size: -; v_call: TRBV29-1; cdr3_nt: TGCAGCGTTGAGACGGGTAGCAATCAGCCCCAGCATTTT; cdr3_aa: CSVETGSNQPQHF
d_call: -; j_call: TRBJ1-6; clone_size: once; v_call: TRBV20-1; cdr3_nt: TGCAGTGCCCTGGACTGGTCCCAATCACCCCTCCACTTT; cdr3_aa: CSALDWSQSPLHF
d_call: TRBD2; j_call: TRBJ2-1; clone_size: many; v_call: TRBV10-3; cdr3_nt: TGTGCCATCAGTGAGAAATCCGGGGGGGGTACGTATGAGCAGTTCTTC; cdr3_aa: CAISEKSGGGTYEQFF
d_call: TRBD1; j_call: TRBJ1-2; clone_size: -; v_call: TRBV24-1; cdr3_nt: TGTGCCACCAGTGATTCCGGGACAGGGAGCTATGGCTACACCTTC; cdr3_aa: CATSDSGTGSYGYTF
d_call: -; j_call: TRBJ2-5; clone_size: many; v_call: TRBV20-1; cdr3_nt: TGCAGTGCTAGAGATCGCCAAGAGACCCAGTACTTC; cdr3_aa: CSARDRQETQYF
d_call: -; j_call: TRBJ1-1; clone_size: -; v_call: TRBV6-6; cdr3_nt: TGTGCCAGCAGTTACCCGACAGAATATAACACTGAAGCTTTCTTT; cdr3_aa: CASSYPTEYNTEAFF
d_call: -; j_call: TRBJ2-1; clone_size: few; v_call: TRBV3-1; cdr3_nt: TGTGCCAGCAGCCAAGATAGTAACACCTACAATGAGCAGTTCTTC; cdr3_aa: CASSQDSNTYNEQFF
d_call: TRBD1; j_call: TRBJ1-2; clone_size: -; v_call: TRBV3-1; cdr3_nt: TGTGCCAGCAGTCCTTATTCGGACAGGATTGTTTATGGCTACACCTTC; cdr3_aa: CASSPYSDRIVYGYTF
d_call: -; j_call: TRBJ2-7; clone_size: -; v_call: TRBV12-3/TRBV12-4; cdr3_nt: TGTGCCAGCAGCTTGACAGTCGCCTACGAGCAGTACTTC; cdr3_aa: CASSLTVAYEQYF
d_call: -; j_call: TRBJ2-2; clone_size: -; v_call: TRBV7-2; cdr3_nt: TGTGCCAGCAAGGATCGGGGGCGCGGCTTTACCGGGGAGCTGTTTTTT; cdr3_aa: CASKDRGRGFTGELFF
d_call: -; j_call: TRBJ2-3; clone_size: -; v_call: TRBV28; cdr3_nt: TGTGCCAGCAGTTTAGGGCAGGGCGGGTATACGCAGTATTTT; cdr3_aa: CASSLGQGGYTQYF
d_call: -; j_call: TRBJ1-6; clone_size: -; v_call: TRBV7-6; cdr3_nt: TGTGCCAGCAGCTTAAGGGGTTCGGGACAAGGGACCTATAATTCACCCCTCCACTTT; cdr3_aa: CASSLRGSGQGTYNSPLHF
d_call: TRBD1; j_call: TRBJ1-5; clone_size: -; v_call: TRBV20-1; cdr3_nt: TGCAGTGCTGAAGGACAGGGTACTCTTCAGCCCCAGCATTTT; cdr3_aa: CSAEGQGTLQPQHF
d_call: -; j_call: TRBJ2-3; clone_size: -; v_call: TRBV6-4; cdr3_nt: TGTGCCAGCAGTGTATGCCTACCCGTCCACACAGATACGCAGTATTTT; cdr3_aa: CASSVCLPVHTDTQYF
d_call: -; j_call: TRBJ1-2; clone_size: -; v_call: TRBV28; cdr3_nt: TGTGCCAGCGGGGAAGGGATCTATGGCTACACCTTC; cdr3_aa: CASGEGIYGYTF
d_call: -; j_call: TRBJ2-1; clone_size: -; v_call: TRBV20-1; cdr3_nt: TGCAGTGCGCCGGGGGCCGACTACAATGAGCGGTTCTTC; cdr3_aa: CSAPGADYNERFF
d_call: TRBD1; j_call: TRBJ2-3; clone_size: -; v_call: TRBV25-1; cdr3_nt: TGTGCCAGCAGTGATCTCCGGGGACAGGGAAGGGCAGATACGCAGTATTTT; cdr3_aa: CASSDLRGQGRADTQYF
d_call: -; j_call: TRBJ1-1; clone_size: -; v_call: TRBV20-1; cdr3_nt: TGCAGTGCTAGGTCGGGGGTGTCTGAAGCTTTCTTT; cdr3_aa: CSARSGVSEAFF
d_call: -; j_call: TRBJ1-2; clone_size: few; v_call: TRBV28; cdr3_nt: TGTGCCAGCAGTTTAATGGAAACAGGGTACTATGGCTACACCTTC; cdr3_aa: CASSLMETGYYGYTF
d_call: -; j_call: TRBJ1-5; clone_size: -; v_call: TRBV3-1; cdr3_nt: TGTGCCAGCAGCCAAGGGGGGTGGTATGGCAATCAGCCCCAGCATTTT; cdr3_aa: CASSQGGWYGNQPQHF
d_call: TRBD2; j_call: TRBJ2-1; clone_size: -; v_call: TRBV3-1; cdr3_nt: TGTGCCAGCAGCGCGCTAGCGGGGGGCCTAAACAATGAGCAGTTCTTC; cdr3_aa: CASSALAGGLNNEQFF
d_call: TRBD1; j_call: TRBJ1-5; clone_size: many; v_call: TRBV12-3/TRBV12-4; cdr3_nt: TGTGCCAGCAGCCCAGGGGGGATGGGCAATCAGCCCCAGCATTTT; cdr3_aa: CASSPGGMGNQPQHF
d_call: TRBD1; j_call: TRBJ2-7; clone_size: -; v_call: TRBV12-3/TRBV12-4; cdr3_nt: TGTGCCATTCCTGGACAGGGCTGGAGCGATGAGCAGTACTTC; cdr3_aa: CAIPGQGWSDEQYF
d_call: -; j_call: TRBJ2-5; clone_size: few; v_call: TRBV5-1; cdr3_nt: TGCGCCAGCAGCTTGGGCGGAAACCAAGAGACCCAGTACTTC; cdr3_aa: CASSLGGNQETQYF
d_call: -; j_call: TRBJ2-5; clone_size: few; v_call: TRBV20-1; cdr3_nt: TGCAGCGGACGGACACAAGAAGAGACCCAGTACTTC; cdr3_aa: CSGRTQEETQYF